This T cell receptor beta chain is drawn from a study of blood T cell repertoires in COVID-19. Study information: Samples came from the United States, Italy and Spain, spanning acute and convalescent COVID-19.

Original processing notes: Counts of nucleated cells, estimated from reference gene primer amplification, were obtained. Only in-frame clones appear in the TCRdb table, and some are missing; sequencing was by immunoSEQ multiplex PCR. V and J calls plus clone size are reproduced from that table; the DNA served to infer D and trimming. This sample carries roughly 130,000 clones, 80% of them seen once, and the ten largest clones take around 1.9%. The TCR comes from a man between 65 and 79 years old with acute or convalescent COVID-19. Sequencing was done on a sample of peripheral blood.

The CDR3 is CASSPGTGGREQYF. CDR3 bases: TGTGCCAGCAGCCCAGGGACAGGGGGCAGGGAGCAGTACTTC. The J gene is TRBJ2-7, the V gene TRBV3-1 (or the pseudogene TRBV3-2), with 12 bases aligning to TRBD1. V was clipped by 4 bases and J by 7 bases; unmatched bases: 5. The CDR3 extends over 14 amino acids. Looked up from germline, CDR1 is LGHDT and CDR2 is YNNKEL (reference sequence).